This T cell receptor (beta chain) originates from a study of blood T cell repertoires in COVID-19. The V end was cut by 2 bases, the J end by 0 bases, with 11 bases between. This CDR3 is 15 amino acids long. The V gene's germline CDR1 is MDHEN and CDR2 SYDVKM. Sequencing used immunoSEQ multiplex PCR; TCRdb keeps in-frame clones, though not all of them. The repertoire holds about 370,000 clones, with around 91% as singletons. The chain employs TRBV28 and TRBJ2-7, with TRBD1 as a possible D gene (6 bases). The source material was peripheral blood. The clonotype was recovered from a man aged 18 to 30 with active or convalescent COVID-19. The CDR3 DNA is TGTGCCAGCAGTTTACTATGGGACAACTCCTACGAGCAGTACTTC. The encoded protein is CASSLLWDNSYEQYF. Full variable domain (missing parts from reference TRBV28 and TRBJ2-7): DVKVTQSSRYLVKRTGEKVFLECVQDMDHENMFWYRQDPGLGLRLIYFSYDVKMKEKGDIPEGYSVSREKKERFSLILESASTNQTSMYLCASSLLWDNSYEQYFGPGTRLTVT.